A single TCR beta chain is shown here with its context. Its antigen is undetermined. V was clipped by 2 bases and J by 3 bases, with 25 bases between them. CDR3 size: 19 residues. The germline V gene encodes CDR1 MNHEY and CDR2 SMNVEV (reference sequence). PCR primers comprised 60 Vbeta and 13 Jbeta primers. Some clones are missing from TCRdb's copy, which holds only in-frame ones; the method was immunoSEQ multiplex PCR. The sample consists of fewer than 250,000 clones, roughly four fifths of them appearing once. The data were taken from a study of cytomegalovirus exposure and HLA in healthy donors. Whole-study results and caveats: It was assumed in the presence/absence analyses that sequencing depth was roughly uniform across donors.

Source material: PBMCs. V and J are TRBV27 and TRBJ1-1; D perhaps matches TRBD1 (6 bases). The receptor was derived from a girl between 5 and 17 years old in good health and CMV-seronegative. The CDR3 DNA reads as TGTGCCAGCAGTTTAGGGAGACTGGGTGAGGCAGGGGTTGACACTGAAGCTTTCTTT. Translated, it gives CASSLGRLGEAGVDTEAFF.